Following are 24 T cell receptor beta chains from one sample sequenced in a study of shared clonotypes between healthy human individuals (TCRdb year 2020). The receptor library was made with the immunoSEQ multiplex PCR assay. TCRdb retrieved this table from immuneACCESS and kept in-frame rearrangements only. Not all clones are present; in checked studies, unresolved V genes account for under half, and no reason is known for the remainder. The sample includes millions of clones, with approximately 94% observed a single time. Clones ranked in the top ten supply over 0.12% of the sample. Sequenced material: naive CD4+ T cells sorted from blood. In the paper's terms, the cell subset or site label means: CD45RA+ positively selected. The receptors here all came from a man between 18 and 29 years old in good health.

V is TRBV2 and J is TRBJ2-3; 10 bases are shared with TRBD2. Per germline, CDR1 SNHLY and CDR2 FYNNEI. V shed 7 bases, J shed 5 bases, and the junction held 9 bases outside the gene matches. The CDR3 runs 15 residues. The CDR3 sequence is CASTQGTSVGDTQYF. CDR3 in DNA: TGTGCCAGCACCCAGGGGACTAGCGTGGGAGATACGCAGTATTTT. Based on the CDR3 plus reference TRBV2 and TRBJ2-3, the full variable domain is EPEVTQTPSHQVTQMGQEVILRCVPISNHLYFYWYRQILGQKVEFLVSFYNNEISEKSEIFDDQFSVERPDGSNFTLKIRSTKLEDSAMYFCASTQGTSVGDTQYFGPGTRLTVL.

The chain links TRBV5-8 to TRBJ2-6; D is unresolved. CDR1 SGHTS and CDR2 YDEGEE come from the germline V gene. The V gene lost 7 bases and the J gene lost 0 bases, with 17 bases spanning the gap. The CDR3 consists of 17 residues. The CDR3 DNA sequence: TGTGCCAGCGCCCTCGTGCAGTTTTCCTCTGGGGCCAACGTCCTGACTTTC. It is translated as CASALVQFSSGANVLTF.

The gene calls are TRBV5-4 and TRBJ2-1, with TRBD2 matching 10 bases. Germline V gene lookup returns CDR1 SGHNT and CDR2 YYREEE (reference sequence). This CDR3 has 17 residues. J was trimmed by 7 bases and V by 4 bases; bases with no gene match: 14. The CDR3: CASSSWVAGGIRNEQFF. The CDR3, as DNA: TGTGCCAGCAGCAGTTGGGTAGCGGGAGGAATTAGGAATGAGCAGTTCTTC.

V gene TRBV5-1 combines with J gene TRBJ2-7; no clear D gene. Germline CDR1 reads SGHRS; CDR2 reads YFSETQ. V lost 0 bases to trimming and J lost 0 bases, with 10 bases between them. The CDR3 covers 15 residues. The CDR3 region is CASSLEAQPSYEQYF. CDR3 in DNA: TGCGCCAGCAGCTTGGAGGCACAGCCCTCCTACGAGCAGTACTTC.

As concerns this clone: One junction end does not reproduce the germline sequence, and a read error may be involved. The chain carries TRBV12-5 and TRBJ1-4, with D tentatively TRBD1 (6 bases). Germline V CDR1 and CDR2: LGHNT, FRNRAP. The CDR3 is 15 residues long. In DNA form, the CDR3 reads TGTGCTAGTGCTTTGGGACAATCAACTAATGAAAAACTGTTTTTT. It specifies CASALGQSTNEKLFF.

The CDR3 loop reads CASNQFRGEGEQFF. The CDR3 region has the DNA TGTGCCAGCAACCAATTTCGGGGGGAGGGTGAGCAGTTCTTC. The chain combines TRBV7-2 with TRBJ2-1; 7 bases align to TRBD2. The CDR3 extends over 14 amino acids. With V trimmed by 7 bases and J by 9 bases, 12 bases remained unmatched. From germline, CDR1 is SGHTA and CDR2 FQGNSA.

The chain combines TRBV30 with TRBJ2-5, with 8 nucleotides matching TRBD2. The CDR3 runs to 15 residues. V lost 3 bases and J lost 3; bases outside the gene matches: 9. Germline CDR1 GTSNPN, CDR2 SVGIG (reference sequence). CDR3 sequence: CAWSRPGLVEETQYF. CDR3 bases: TGTGCCTGGAGCCGTCCGGGACTAGTAGAAGAGACCCAGTACTTC. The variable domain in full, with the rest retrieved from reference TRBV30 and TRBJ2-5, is SQTIHQWPATLVQPVGSPLSLECTVEGTSNPNLYWYRQAAGRGLQLLFYSVGIGQISSEVPQNLSASRPQDRQFILSSKKLLLSDSGFYLCAWSRPGLVEETQYFGPGTRLLVL.

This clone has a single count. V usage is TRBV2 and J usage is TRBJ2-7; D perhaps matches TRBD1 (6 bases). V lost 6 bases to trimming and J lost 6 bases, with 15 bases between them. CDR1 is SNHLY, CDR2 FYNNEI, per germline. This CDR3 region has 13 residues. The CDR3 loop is CASRGRQELEQYF. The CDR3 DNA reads TGTGCCAGCAGGGGTAGACAGGAGCTCGAGCAGTACTTC.

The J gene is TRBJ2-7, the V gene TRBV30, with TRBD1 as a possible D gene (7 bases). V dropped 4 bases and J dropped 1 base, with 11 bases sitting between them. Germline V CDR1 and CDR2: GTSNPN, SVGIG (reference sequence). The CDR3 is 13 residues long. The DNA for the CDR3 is TGTGCCTGGACAGGGGGGTCGTCCTACGAGCAGTACTTC. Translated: CAWTGGSSYEQYF.

The chain's CDR3 is CASSRGPSYEQYF. The CDR3, as DNA: TGCGCCAGCAGCCGCGGACCCTCCTACGAGCAGTACTTC. V is TRBV4-1 and J is TRBJ2-7, with D unresolved. V lost 4 bases, J lost 0 bases, and 7 bases lay in between. The germline V gene has CDR1 MGHRA and CDR2 YSYEKL. The CDR3 loop spans 13 amino acids.

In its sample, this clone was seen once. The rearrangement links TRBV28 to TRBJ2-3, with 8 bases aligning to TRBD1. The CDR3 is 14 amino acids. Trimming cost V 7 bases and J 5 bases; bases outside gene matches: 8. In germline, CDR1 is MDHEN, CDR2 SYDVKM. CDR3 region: CASTARGLGDTQYF. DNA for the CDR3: TGTGCCAGCACGGCCAGGGGGCTTGGAGATACGCAGTATTTT.

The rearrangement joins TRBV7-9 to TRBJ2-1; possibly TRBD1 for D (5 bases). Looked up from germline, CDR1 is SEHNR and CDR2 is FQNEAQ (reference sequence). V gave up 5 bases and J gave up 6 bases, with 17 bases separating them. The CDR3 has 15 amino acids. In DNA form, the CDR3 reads TGTGCCAGCAGCCCGGGCCAGGGAACCTTCAATGAGCAGTTCTTC. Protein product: CASSPGQGTFNEQFF.

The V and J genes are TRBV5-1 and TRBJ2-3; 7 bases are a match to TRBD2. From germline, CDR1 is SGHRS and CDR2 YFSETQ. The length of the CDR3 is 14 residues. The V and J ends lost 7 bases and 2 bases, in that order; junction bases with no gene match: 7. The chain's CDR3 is CASRKRENTDTQYF. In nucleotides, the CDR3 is TGCGCCAGCCGGAAGCGGGAAAACACAGATACGCAGTATTTT.

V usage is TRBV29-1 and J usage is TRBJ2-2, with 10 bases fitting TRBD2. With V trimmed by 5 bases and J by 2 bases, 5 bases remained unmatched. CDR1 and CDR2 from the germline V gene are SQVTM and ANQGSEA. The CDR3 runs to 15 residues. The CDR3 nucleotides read TGCAGCGTTACCGGGACTAGCGCAAACACCGGGGAGCTGTTTTTT. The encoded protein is CSVTGTSANTGELFF.

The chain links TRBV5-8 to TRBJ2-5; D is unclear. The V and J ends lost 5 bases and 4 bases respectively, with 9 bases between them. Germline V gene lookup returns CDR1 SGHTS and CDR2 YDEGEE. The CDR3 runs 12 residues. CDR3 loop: CASRVLRETQYF. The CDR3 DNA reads TGTGCCAGCAGGGTTTTGCGAGAGACCCAGTACTTC.

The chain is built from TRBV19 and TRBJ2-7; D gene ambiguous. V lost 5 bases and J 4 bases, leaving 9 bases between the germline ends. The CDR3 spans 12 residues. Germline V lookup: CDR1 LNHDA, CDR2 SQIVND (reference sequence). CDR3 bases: TGTGCCAGTAGTCTTGACGGGTACGAGCAGTACTTC. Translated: CASSLDGYEQYF. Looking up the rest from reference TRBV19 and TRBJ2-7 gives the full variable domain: DGGITQSPKYLFRKEGQNVTLSCEQNLNHDAMYWYRQDPGQGLRLIYYSQIVNDFQKGDIAEGYSVSREKKESFPLTVTSAQKNPTAFYLCASSLDGYEQYFGPGTRLTVT.

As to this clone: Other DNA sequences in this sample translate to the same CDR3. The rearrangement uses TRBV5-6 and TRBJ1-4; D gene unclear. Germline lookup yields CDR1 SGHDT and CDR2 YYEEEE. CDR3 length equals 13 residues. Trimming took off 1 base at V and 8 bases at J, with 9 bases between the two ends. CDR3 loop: CASSLLVGEKLFF. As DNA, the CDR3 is TGTGCCAGCAGCTTGCTTGTTGGGGAAAAACTGTTTTTT.

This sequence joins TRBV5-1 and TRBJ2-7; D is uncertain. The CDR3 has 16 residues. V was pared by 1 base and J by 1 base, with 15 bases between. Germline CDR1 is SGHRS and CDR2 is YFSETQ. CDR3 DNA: TGCGCCAGCAGCTTGTTTCCTGATATGGGGTCCTACGAGCAGTACTTC. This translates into CASSLFPDMGSYEQYF. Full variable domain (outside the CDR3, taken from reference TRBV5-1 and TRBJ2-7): KAGVTQTPRYLIKTRGQQVTLSCSPISGHRSVSWYQQTPGQGLQFLFEYFSETQRNKGNFPGRFSGRQFSNSRSEMNVSTLELGDSALYLCASSLFPDMGSYEQYFGPGTRLTVT.

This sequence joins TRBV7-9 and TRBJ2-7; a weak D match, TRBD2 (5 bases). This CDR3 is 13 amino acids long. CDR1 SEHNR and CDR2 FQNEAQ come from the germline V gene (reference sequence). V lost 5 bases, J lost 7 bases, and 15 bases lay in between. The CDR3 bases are TGTGCCAGCAGCCCAGACGGGCCGGGGGAGCAGTACTTC. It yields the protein CASSPDGPGEQYF.

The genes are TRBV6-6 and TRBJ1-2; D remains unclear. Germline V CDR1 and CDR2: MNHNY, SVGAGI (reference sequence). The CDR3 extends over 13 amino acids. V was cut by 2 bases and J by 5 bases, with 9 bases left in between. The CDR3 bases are TGTGCCAGCAGTTACGCGGACTATTATGGCTACACCTTC. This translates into CASSYADYYGYTF.

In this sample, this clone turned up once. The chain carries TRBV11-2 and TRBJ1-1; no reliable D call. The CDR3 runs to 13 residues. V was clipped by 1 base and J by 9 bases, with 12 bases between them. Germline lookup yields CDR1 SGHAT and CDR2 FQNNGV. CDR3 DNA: TGTGCCAGCAGCTTAGCTACGAACGTGAAAGCTTTCTTT. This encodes CASSLATNVKAFF.

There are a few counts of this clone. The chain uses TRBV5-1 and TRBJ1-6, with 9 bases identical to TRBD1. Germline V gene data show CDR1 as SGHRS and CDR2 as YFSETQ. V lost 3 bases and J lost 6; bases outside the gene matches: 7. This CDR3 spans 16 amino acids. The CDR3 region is CASSWGTGSTNSPLHF. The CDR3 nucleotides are TGCGCCAGCAGCTGGGGGACAGGGTCCACTAATTCACCCCTCCACTTT. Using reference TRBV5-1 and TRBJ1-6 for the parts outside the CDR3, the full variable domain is KAGVTQTPRYLIKTRGQQVTLSCSPISGHRSVSWYQQTPGQGLQFLFEYFSETQRNKGNFPGRFSGRQFSNSRSEMNVSTLELGDSALYLCASSWGTGSTNSPLHFGNGTRLTVT.

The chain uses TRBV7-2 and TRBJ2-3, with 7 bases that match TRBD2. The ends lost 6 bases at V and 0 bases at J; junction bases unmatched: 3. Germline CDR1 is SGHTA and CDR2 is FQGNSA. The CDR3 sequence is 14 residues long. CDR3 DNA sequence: TGTGCCAGCAGGTACGGGGGGAGCACAGATACGCAGTATTTT. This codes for CASRYGGSTDTQYF.

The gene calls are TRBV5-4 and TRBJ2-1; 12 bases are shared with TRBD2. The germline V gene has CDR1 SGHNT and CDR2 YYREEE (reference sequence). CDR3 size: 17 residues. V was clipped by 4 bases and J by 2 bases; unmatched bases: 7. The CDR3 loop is CASSPGSSGGAYNEQFF. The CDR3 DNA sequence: TGTGCCAGCAGCCCGGGTTCTAGCGGGGGGGCCTACAATGAGCAGTTCTTC.